The subject of this entry is one T cell receptor (beta chain). What it recognizes is unknown. Assay: immunoSEQ multiplex PCR; the TCRdb copy retains only in-frame clones and omits some. The sample consists of approximately 1.4 million clones, 95% to 99% of them appearing once. This CDR3 has 13 amino acids. Trimming cost V 4 bases and J 7 bases, with 12 bases left between them. Germline CDR1 and CDR2: SGHRS and YFSETQ. This entry is derived from a study of shared clonotypes between healthy human individuals. Study-wide results and caveats: A handful of donors held about 5.1% of naive CD4 clonotypes in common.

Sequencing was performed on naive CD4+ T cells sorted from blood. Subset of the sample: CD45RA+ positively selected. The sequence derives from a man aged 30 to 39 in good health. This sequence joins TRBV5-1 and TRBJ2-1, with D tentatively TRBD1 (6 bases). CDR3 coding DNA: TGCGCCAGCAGCGTCGGACAGATGAATGAGCAGTTCTTC. Protein sequence: CASSVGQMNEQFF.